The source of this TCR beta chain is a study of T cells expressing NK-cell markers. The study, taken as a whole, reports: The share of CD8+ T cells held by dominant NKG2C+ clonotypes was about 1.0-7.5% in roughly 6 donors. Clones of NKG2C+ T cells that had expanded were of unclear HCMV specificity. For several donors, these clonotypes were likewise the leading ones in the CD3+CD56-NKG2C+ fraction.

The CDR3 extends over 13 amino acids. CDR1 SGDLS and CDR2 YYNGEE come from the germline V gene. TCRdb derives one entry per CDR3 protein from the 5' RACE reads, leaving out DNA. This listing includes tens of thousands of distinct CDR3 sequences. A word on this clonotype: Its antigen is unknown.

Sequenced: blood T cells: a sorted CD56 or NKG2C T cell subset, CD4+ or CD8+ T cells, or bulk PBMC T cells (not recorded which). This chain connects TRBV9 to TRBJ2-1. The source of this sequence is a woman aged 18 to 69 in good health. CDR3 residues: CASSVGSESEQFF. Full variable domain (rest looked up from reference TRBV9 and TRBJ2-1): DSGVTQTPKHLITATGQRVTLRCSPRSGDLSVYWYQQSLDQGLQFLIQYYNGEERAKGNILERFSAQQFPDLHSELNLSSLELGDSALYFCASSVGSESEQFFGPGTRLTVL.